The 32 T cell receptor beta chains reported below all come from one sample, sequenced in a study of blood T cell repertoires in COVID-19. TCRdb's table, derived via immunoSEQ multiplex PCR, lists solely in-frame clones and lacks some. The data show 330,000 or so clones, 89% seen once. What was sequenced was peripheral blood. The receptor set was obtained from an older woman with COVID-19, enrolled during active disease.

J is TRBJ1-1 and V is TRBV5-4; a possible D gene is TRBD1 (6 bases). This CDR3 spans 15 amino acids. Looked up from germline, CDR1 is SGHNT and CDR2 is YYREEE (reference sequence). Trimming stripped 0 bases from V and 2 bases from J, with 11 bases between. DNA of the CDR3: TGTGCCAGCAGCTTGGGCGGGGGGCGCAACACTGAAGCTTTCTTT. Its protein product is CASSLGGGRNTEAFF.

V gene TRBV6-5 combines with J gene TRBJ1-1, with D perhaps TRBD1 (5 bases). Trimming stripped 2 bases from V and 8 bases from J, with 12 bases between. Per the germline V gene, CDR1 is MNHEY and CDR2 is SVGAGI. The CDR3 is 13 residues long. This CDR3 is CASSYGQPGEAFF. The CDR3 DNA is TGTGCCAGCAGTTACGGACAACCAGGCGAAGCTTTCTTT.

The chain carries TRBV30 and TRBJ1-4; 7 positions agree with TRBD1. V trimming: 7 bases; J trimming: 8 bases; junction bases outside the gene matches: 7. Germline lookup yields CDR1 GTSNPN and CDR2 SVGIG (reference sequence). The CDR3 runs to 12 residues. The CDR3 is CASGQRREKLFF. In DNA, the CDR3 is TGTGCCTCGGGACAGCGAAGGGAAAAACTGTTTTTT. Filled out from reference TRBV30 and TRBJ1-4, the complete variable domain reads SQTIHQWPATLVQPVGSPLSLECTVEGTSNPNLYWYRQAAGRGLQLLFYSVGIGQISSEVPQNLSASRPQDRQFILSSKKLLLSDSGFYLCASGQRREKLFFGSGTQLSVL.

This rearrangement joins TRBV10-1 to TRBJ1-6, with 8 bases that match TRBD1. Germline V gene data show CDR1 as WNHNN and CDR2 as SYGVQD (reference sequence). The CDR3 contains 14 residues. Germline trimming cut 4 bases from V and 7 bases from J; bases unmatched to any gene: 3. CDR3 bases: TGCGCCAGCAGTGTACAGGGGGGAAATTCACCCCTCCACTTT. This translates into CASSVQGGNSPLHF.

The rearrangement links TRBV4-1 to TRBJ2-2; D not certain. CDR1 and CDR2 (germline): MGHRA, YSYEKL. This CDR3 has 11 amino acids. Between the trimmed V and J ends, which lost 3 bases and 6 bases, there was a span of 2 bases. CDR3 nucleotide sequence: TGCGCCAGCAGCCACGCCGGGGAGCTGTTTTTT. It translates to CASSHAGELFF.

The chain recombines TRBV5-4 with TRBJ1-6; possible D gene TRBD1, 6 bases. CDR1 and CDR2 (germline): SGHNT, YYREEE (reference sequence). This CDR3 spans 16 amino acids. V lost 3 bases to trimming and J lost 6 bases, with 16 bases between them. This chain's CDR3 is CASSSMRGSGNSPLHF. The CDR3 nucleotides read TGTGCCAGCAGCTCGATGAGGGGGAGTGGTAATTCACCCCTCCACTTT.

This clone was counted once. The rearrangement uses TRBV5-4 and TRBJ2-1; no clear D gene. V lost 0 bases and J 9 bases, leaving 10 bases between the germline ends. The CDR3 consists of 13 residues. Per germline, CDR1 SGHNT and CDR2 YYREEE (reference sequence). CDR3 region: CASSLVTFGEQFF. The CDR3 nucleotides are TGTGCCAGCAGCTTGGTAACGTTCGGTGAGCAGTTCTTC.

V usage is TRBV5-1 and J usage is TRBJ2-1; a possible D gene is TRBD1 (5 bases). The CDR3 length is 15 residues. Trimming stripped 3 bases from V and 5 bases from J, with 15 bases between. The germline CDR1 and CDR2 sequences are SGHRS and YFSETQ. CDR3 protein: CASSWPTDHHNEQFF. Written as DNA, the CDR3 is TGCGCCAGCAGCTGGCCGACAGATCACCACAATGAGCAGTTCTTC.

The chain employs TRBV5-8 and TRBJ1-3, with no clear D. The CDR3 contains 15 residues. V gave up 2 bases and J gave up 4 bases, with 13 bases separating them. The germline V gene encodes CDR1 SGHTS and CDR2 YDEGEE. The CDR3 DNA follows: TGTGCCAGCAGCTTAATCCCGGGAACGGGAAACACCATATATTTT. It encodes CASSLIPGTGNTIYF.

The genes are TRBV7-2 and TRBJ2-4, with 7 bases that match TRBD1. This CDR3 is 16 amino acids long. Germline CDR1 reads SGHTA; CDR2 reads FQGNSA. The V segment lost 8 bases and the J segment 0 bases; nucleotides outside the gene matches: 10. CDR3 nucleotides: TGTGCCAGCTCCGGACAGGCGAGGATAGCCAAAAACATTCAGTACTTC. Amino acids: CASSGQARIAKNIQYF.

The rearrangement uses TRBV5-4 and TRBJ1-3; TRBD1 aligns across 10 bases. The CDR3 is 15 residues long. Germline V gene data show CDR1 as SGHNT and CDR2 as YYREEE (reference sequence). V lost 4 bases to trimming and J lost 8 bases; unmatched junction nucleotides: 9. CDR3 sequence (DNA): TGTGCCAGCAGCGGGGGGACAGGGGTAAGTCACACCATATATTTT. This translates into CASSGGTGVSHTIYF.

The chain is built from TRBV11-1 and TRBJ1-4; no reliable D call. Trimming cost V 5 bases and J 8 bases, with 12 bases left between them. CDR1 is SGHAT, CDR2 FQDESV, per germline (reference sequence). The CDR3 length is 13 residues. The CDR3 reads CASSLHIREKLFF. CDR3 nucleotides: TGTGCCAGCAGCCTCCACATACGCGAAAAACTGTTTTTT.

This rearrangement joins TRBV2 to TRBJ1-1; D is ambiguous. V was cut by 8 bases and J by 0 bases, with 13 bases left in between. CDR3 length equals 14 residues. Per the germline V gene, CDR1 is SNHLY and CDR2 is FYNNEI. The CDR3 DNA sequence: TGTGCCAGCCAGCGGCGGCAGCTGAACACTGAAGCTTTCTTT. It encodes CASQRRQLNTEAFF.

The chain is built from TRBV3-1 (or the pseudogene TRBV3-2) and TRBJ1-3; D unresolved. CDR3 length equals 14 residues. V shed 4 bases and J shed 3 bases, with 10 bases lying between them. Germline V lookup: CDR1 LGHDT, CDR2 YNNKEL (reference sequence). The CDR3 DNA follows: TGTGCCAGCAGCCCCTCGGGTGATGGAAACACCATATATTTT. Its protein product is CASSPSGDGNTIYF.

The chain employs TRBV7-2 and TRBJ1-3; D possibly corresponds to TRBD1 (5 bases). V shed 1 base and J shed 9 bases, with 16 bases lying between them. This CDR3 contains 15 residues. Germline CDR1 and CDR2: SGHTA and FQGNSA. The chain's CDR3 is CASSLVGQVEGTIYF. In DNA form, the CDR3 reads TGTGCCAGCAGCTTAGTGGGGCAGGTAGAAGGCACCATATATTTT.

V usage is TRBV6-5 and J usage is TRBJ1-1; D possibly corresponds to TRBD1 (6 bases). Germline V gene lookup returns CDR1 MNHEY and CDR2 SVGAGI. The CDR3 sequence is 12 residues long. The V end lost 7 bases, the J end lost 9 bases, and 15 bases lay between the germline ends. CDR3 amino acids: CASTITGGQAFF. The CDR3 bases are TGTGCCAGCACTATTACTGGGGGCCAAGCTTTCTTT.

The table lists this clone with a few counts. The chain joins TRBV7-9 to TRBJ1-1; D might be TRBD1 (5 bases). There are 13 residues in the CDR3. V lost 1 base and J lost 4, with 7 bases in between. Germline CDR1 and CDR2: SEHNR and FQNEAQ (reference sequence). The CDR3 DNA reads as TGTGCCAGCAGCTTAGATACAGGCACTGAAGCTTTCTTT. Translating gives CASSLDTGTEAFF.

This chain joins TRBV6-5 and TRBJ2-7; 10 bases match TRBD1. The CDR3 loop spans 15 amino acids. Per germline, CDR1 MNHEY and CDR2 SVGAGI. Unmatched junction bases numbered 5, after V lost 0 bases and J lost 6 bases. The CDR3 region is CASSYSTTGGREQYF. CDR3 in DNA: TGTGCCAGCAGTTACTCGACGACAGGGGGCCGCGAGCAGTACTTC.

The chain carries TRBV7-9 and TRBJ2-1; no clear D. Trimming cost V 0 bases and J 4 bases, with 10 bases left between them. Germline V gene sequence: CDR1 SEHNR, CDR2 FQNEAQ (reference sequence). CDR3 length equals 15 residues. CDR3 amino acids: CASSLALAGYNEQFF. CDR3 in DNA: TGTGCCAGCAGCTTAGCTCTGGCAGGTTACAATGAGCAGTTCTTC.

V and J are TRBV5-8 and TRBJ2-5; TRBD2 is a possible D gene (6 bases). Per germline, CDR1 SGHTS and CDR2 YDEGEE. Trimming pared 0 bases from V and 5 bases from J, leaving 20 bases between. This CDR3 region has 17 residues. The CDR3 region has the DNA TGTGCCAGCAGCTTGGCCCTATTGGGGGGAAGACGGGAGACCCAGTACTTC. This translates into CASSLALLGGRRETQYF.

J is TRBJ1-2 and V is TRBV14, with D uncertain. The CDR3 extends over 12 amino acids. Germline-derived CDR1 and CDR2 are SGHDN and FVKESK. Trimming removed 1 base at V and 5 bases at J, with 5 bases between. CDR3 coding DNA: TGTGCCAGCAGCCAAGTCGGTTATGGCTACACCTTC. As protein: CASSQVGYGYTF. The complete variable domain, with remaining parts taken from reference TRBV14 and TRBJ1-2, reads EAGVTQFPSHSVIEKGQTVTLRCDPISGHDNLYWYRRVMGKEIKFLLHFVKESKQDESGMPNNRFLAERTGGTYSTLKVQPAELEDSGVYFCASSQVGYGYTFGSGTRLTVV.

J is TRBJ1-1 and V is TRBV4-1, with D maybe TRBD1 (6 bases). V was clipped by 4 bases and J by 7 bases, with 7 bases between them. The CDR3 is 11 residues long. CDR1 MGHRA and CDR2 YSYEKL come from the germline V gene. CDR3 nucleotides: TGCGCCAGCAGCCGAGGGGGTGAAGCTTTCTTT. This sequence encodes CASSRGGEAFF.

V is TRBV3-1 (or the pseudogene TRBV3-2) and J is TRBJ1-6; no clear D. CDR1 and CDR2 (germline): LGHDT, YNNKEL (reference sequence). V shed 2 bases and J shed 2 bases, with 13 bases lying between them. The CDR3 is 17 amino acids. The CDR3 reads CASSQPLAVAYNSPLHF. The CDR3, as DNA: TGTGCCAGCAGCCAACCGCTAGCCGTCGCCTATAATTCACCCCTCCACTTT.

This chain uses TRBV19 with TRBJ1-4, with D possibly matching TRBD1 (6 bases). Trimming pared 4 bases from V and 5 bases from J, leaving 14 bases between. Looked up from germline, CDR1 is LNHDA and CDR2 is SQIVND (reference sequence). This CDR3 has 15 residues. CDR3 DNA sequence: TGTGCCAGTAGTACCCCCCCCGGGACAAATGAAAAACTGTTTTTT. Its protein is CASSTPPGTNEKLFF.

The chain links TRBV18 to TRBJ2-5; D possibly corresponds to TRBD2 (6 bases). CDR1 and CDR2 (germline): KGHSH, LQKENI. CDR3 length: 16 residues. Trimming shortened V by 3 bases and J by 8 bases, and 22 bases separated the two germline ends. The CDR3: CASSPTFPSDMVTQYF. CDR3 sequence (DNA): TGTGCCAGCTCACCCACCTTCCCTAGCGACATGGTCACCCAGTACTTC.

For the CDR3, the DNA is TGTGCCAGTAGTATAGTTGCGGGAAACATTCAGTACTTC. Protein product: CASSIVAGNIQYF. The chain couples TRBV19 to TRBJ2-4; the D gene is possibly TRBD2 (5 bases). This CDR3 region has 13 residues. The germline CDR1 and CDR2 sequences are LNHDA and SQIVND (reference sequence). V dropped 1 base and J dropped 6 bases, with 7 bases sitting between them. The whole variable domain, remainder taken from reference TRBV19 and TRBJ2-4, is DGGITQSPKYLFRKEGQNVTLSCEQNLNHDAMYWYRQDPGQGLRLIYYSQIVNDFQKGDIAEGYSVSREKKESFPLTVTSAQKNPTAFYLCASSIVAGNIQYFGAGTRLSVL.

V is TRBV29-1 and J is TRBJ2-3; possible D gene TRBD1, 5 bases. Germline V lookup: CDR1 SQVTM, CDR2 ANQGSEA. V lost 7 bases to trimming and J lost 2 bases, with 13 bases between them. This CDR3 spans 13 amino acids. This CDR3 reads CSARAGSTDTQYF. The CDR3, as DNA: TGCAGCGCACGTGCAGGGTCCACAGATACGCAGTATTTT.

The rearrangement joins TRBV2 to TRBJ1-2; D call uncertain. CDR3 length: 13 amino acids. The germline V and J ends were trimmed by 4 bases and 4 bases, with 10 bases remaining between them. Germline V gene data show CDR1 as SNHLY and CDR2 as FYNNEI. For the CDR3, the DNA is TGTGCCAGCAGTGTGGGAGGGTCCTATGGCTACACCTTC. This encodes CASSVGGSYGYTF.

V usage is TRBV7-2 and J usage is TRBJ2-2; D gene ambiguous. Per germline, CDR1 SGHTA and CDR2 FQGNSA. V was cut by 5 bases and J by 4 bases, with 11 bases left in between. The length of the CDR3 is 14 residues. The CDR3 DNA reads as TGTGCCAGCAGCCCACAACGAGGCACCGGGGAGCTGTTTTTT. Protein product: CASSPQRGTGELFF.

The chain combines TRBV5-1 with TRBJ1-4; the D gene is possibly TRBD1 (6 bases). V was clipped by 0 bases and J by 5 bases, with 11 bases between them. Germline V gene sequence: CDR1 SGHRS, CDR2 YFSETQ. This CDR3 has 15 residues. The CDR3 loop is CASSLVGGKNEKLFF. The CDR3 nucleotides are TGCGCCAGCAGCTTGGTTGGGGGCAAAAATGAAAAACTGTTTTTT.

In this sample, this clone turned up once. CDR3 in DNA: TGTGCCAGCAGCTGGGCCGGGACAGGGCCTGGAAACACCATATATTTT. This gives the protein CASSWAGTGPGNTIYF. The V and J genes are TRBV5-4 and TRBJ1-3, with 9 nucleotides matching TRBD1. The CDR3 extends over 16 amino acids. CDR1 and CDR2 (germline): SGHNT, YYREEE (reference sequence). The V gene end was trimmed by 3 bases and the J gene end by 2 bases; junction bases not matched to a gene: 6. The complete variable domain, with remaining parts taken from reference TRBV5-4 and TRBJ1-3, reads ETGVTQSPTHLIKTRGQQVTLRCSSQSGHNTVSWYQQALGQGPQFIFQYYREEENGRGNFPPRFSGLQFPNYSSELNVNALELDDSALYLCASSWAGTGPGNTIYFGEGSWLTVV.

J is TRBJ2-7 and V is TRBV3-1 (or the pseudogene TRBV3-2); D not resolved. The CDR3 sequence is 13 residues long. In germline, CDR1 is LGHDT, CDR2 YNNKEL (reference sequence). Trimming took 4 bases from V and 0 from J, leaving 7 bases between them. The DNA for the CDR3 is TGTGCCAGCAGCCCATTGGCCTCCTACGAGCAGTACTTC. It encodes CASSPLASYEQYF.